A single sample is the source of the 30 T cell receptor beta chains below, sequenced in a study of shared clonotypes between healthy human individuals. The assay was immunoSEQ multiplex PCR, and TCRdb's table has in-frame clones only and misses some. Of some 2,000,000 clones listed, about 95% are singletons. CD8 cells classed as naive were CD45RO-negative and positively selected for CCR7, excluding terminally differentiated effector memory CD45RA+ cells. Sequencing used naive CD8+ T cells sorted from blood. Receptors originate from a man aged 18 to 29 in good health.

The chain is built from TRBV11-2 and TRBJ2-5; D unresolved. The V end was cut by 1 base, the J end by 5 bases, with 17 bases between. The CDR3 contains 16 residues. Germline CDR1 and CDR2: SGHAT and FQNNGV. The CDR3 loop is CASSLVFGSDSETQYF. The DNA for the CDR3 is TGTGCCAGCAGCTTAGTGTTTGGCTCCGATAGTGAGACCCAGTACTTC.

The chain links TRBV19 to TRBJ2-2; D call uncertain. V was pared by 8 bases and J by 3 bases, with 22 bases between. This CDR3 region has 17 residues. The germline V gene has CDR1 LNHDA and CDR2 SQIVND (reference sequence). In DNA, the CDR3 is TGTGCCAGTTTAACAAGTCATGCACGTTTGTACACCGGGGAGCTGTTTTTT. Its translation is CASLTSHARLYTGELFF.

The rearrangement joins TRBV6-5 to TRBJ1-1, with D perhaps matching TRBD1 (6 bases). Between the trimmed V and J ends, which lost 4 bases and 1 base, there was a span of 13 bases. CDR3 length: 15 residues. Germline loops: CDR1 MNHEY, CDR2 SVGAGI. The CDR3 loop is CASSSSPGQNTEAFF. The DNA for the CDR3 is TGTGCCAGCAGTTCCTCCCCGGGACAGAACACTGAAGCTTTCTTT.

The rearrangement uses TRBV4-1 and TRBJ2-3; D is unclear. The CDR3 length is 13 residues. CDR1 is MGHRA and CDR2 is YSYEKL in the germline V gene. The V gene lost 3 bases and the J gene lost 6 bases, with 10 bases spanning the gap. The CDR3 protein is CASSQIGEDTQYF. CDR3 bases: TGCGCCAGCAGCCAGATCGGAGAGGATACGCAGTATTTT.

The CDR3 loop reads CSATPPSTGELFF. CDR3 sequence (DNA): TGCAGCGCCACTCCACCGAGCACCGGGGAGCTGTTTTTT. V and J are TRBV29-1 and TRBJ2-2; D not certain. Trimming took 7 bases from V and 4 from J, leaving 13 bases between them. Germline assignment: CDR1 SQVTM and CDR2 ANQGSEA. The CDR3 covers 13 residues.

This clone was counted a single time. The chain recombines TRBV28 with TRBJ2-3; unclear D gene. V lost 3 bases and J 0 bases, leaving 13 bases between the germline ends. This CDR3 is built from 16 residues. CDR1 and CDR2 from the germline V gene are MDHEN and SYDVKM. CDR3 DNA sequence: TGTGCCAGCAGTTTCCGTTTTCTTAGGAGCACAGATACGCAGTATTTT. Its protein product is CASSFRFLRSTDTQYF.

The chain joins TRBV5-6 to TRBJ1-2; 9 nucleotides line up with TRBD1. CDR3 length: 13 residues. V dropped 6 bases and J dropped 2; count of bases not matched to a gene: 2. Germline CDR1 and CDR2: SGHDT and YYEEEE. CDR3 loop: CASTGTGNYGYTF. The DNA of the CDR3 is TGTGCCAGCACCGGGACAGGGAACTATGGCTACACCTTC.

J is TRBJ2-7 and V is TRBV29-1; 11 nucleotides agree with TRBD2. Trimming removed 6 bases from V and 6 bases from J; junction bases left unmatched: 10. The CDR3 has 14 residues. Germline loops: CDR1 SQVTM, CDR2 ANQGSEA. The CDR3 region has the DNA TGCAGCGTGGGCCCCCTAGCGGGGGGCGCCGAGCAGTACTTC. Residues: CSVGPLAGGAEQYF.

In the case of this clone: Other DNA sequences in this specimen translate into the identical CDR3. This sequence joins TRBV27 and TRBJ2-1; possibly TRBD2 for D (6 bases). V was pared by 5 bases and J by 3 bases, with 8 bases between. Germline V lookup: CDR1 MNHEY, CDR2 SMNVEV (reference sequence). The CDR3 extends over 13 amino acids. CDR3 nucleotide sequence: TGTGCCAGCAGTCCGGGACTCTACAATGAGCAGTTCTTC. This codes for CASSPGLYNEQFF.

The chain employs TRBV10-3 and TRBJ2-7; the D gene is possibly TRBD2 (5 bases). Germline lookup yields CDR1 ENHRY and CDR2 SYGVKD. V lost 0 bases and J lost 1, with 13 bases in between. The CDR3 extends over 16 amino acids. This CDR3 reads CAISESEGLASYEQYF. CDR3 bases: TGTGCCATCAGTGAGTCTGAAGGGCTAGCTTCCTACGAGCAGTACTTC.

This clone has a single count. The CDR3 DNA reads TGTGCCAGCAGCTCCCTGGACAGGGAACCTTCCTATGGCTACACCTTC. Translated: CASSSLDREPSYGYTF. The chain uses TRBV7-9 and TRBJ1-2, with 8 bases that match TRBD1. The CDR3 is 16 amino acids. Trimming cost V 4 bases and J 4 bases; bases outside gene matches: 11. CDR1 SEHNR and CDR2 FQNEAQ come from the germline V gene (reference sequence).

The chain links TRBV6-5 to TRBJ2-1, with a weak D call TRBD2 (5 bases). The CDR3 contains 14 residues. The V gene lost 8 bases and the J gene lost 2 bases, with 13 bases spanning the gap. Looked up from germline, CDR1 is MNHEY and CDR2 is SVGAGI. The CDR3 protein is CASGRTLAYNEQFF. In DNA form, the CDR3 reads TGTGCCAGCGGGCGGACTCTGGCCTACAATGAGCAGTTCTTC.

Only one count was recorded for this clone. The V and J genes are TRBV7-9 and TRBJ2-7; TRBD2 aligns across 9 bases. V lost 5 bases and J lost 3; bases outside the gene matches: 8. Germline V gives CDR1 SEHNR, CDR2 FQNEAQ (reference sequence). The CDR3 has 15 amino acids. The CDR3 sequence: CASSEAGGPNYEQYF. CDR3 DNA sequence: TGTGCCAGCAGCGAAGCGGGGGGCCCCAACTACGAGCAGTACTTC.

CDR3 amino acids: CASSYSRGLETQYF. Here the CDR3 DNA reads TGTGCCAGCAGTTACTCCCGGGGGTTGGAGACCCAGTACTTC. The gene calls are TRBV6-5 and TRBJ2-5, with TRBD2 as a possible D gene (6 bases). Germline CDR1 MNHEY, CDR2 SVGAGI. Trimming pared 0 bases from V and 5 bases from J, leaving 10 bases between. This CDR3 is built from 14 residues.

The chain links TRBV7-9 to TRBJ2-4; D perhaps matches TRBD1 (6 bases). The V gene lost 4 bases and the J gene lost 0 bases, with 10 bases spanning the gap. Germline-derived CDR1 and CDR2 are SEHNR and FQNEAQ (reference sequence). CDR3 length: 15 amino acids. The CDR3 is CASSSGQLAKNIQYF. CDR3 coding DNA: TGTGCCAGCAGCTCCGGACAGCTAGCCAAAAACATTCAGTACTTC. Using reference TRBV7-9 and TRBJ2-4 for the parts outside the CDR3, the full variable domain is DTGVSQNPRHKITKRGQNVTFRCDPISEHNRLYWYRQTLGQGPEFLTYFQNEAQLEKSRLLSDRFSAERPKGSFSTLEIQRTEQGDSAMYLCASSSGQLAKNIQYFGAGTRLSVL.

The J gene is TRBJ2-3, the V gene TRBV27; D call uncertain. The germline V gene encodes CDR1 MNHEY and CDR2 SMNVEV (reference sequence). The CDR3 has 14 residues. Trimming stripped 3 bases from V and 6 bases from J, with 13 bases between. The CDR3 protein is CASSFNPPQDTQYF. In nucleotides, the CDR3 is TGTGCCAGCAGTTTTAATCCACCCCAGGATACGCAGTATTTT.

Details on this clone: The CDR3 does not end in the conserved phenylalanine or tryptophan, so this is likely a read error. This rearrangement joins TRBV7-9 to TRBJ1-1, with D tentatively TRBD1 (5 bases). This CDR3 region has 13 residues. Germline CDR1 reads SEHNR; CDR2 reads FQNEAQ (reference sequence). V was clipped by 5 bases and J by 7 bases, with 14 bases between them. CDR3 residues: CASSAQATDEAFL. CDR3 coding DNA: TGTGCCAGCAGCGCACAGGCTACTGATGAAGCTTTCCTT.

This clone has only a few counts. The chain couples TRBV28 to TRBJ1-1; D is unresolved. V was pared by 3 bases and J by 2 bases, with 7 bases between. The CDR3 spans 13 residues. Germline CDR1 MDHEN, CDR2 SYDVKM. The CDR3 sequence is CASSFTLNTEAFF. The CDR3 nucleotides are TGTGCCAGCAGTTTCACACTTAACACTGAAGCTTTCTTT.

V and J are TRBV7-2 and TRBJ1-5; no reliable D call. V dropped 3 bases and J dropped 5 bases, with 11 bases sitting between them. The germline CDR1 and CDR2 sequences are SGHTA and FQGNSA. The CDR3 sequence is 14 residues long. Written as DNA, the CDR3 is TGTGCCAGCAGCTTTTCCGACGGCTATCAGCCCCAGCATTTT. This codes for CASSFSDGYQPQHF.

The V call is TRBV4-3, the J call TRBJ2-1; 10 bases map to TRBD2. CDR1 is LGHNA, CDR2 YSLEER, per germline. Trimming removed 1 base from V and 0 bases from J; junction bases left unmatched: 12. The CDR3 consists of 20 residues. CDR3 loop: CASSQVLGTSAAHSYNEQFF. The CDR3 bases are TGCGCCAGCAGCCAAGTATTAGGGACTAGCGCTGCTCACTCCTACAATGAGCAGTTCTTC.

The chain combines TRBV28 with TRBJ1-6, with D maybe TRBD1 (5 bases). Trimming took 2 bases from V and 8 from J, leaving 19 bases between them. This CDR3 is built from 17 residues. Germline V lookup: CDR1 MDHEN, CDR2 SYDVKM. The CDR3 bases are TGTGCCAGCAGTTTAAGCCCTCTTGACAGACTCCATTCACCCCTCCACTTT. This sequence encodes CASSLSPLDRLHSPLHF.

This chain links TRBV5-6 with TRBJ1-2; no reliable D call. Germline CDR1 is SGHDT and CDR2 is YYEEEE. The CDR3 has 17 residues. The V end was cut by 0 bases, the J end by 5 bases, with 20 bases between. The DNA for the CDR3 is TGTGCCAGCAGCTTGGGAGCCCCCCCGGCAGAGAAATATGGCTACACCTTC. It yields the protein CASSLGAPPAEKYGYTF.

The V call is TRBV27, the J call TRBJ1-1, with a possible D match to TRBD1 (6 bases). Germline V gene sequence: CDR1 MNHEY, CDR2 SMNVEV (reference sequence). This CDR3 comprises 12 residues. The ends were cut back, 2 bases at V and 6 bases at J, with 7 bases in the middle. The CDR3 protein is CASSLAGAEAFF. CDR3 coding DNA: TGTGCCAGCAGTTTAGCAGGGGCTGAAGCTTTCTTT.

The V call is TRBV28, the J call TRBJ2-7; tentative D call: TRBD1 (5 bases). Germline CDR1 is MDHEN and CDR2 is SYDVKM. The length of the CDR3 is 14 residues. Trimming removed 8 bases from V and 5 bases from J, with 19 bases in between. The CDR3 is CASSSPPGRDEQYF. The CDR3 coding sequence is TGTGCCAGCTCTTCCCCCCCAGGGCGCGACGAGCAGTACTTC.

V gene TRBV19 combines with J gene TRBJ1-2; perhaps TRBD1 as D (6 bases). V was cut by 5 bases and J by 4 bases, with 14 bases left in between. The CDR3 totals 14 residues. The germline V gene has CDR1 LNHDA and CDR2 SQIVND (reference sequence). CDR3: CASSGRDTIYGYTF. CDR3 sequence (DNA): TGTGCCAGTAGTGGCCGGGACACAATCTATGGCTACACCTTC.

The chain employs TRBV9 and TRBJ2-4; D remains ambiguous. The V end lost 2 bases, the J end lost 7 bases, and 4 bases lay between the germline ends. In germline, CDR1 is SGDLS, CDR2 YYNGEE. This CDR3 comprises 11 residues. CDR3 nucleotides: TGTGCCAGCAGCGTTTCTAACATTCAGTACTTC. Encoded protein: CASSVSNIQYF.

V is TRBV9 and J is TRBJ1-2, with 10 bases matching TRBD1. Germline CDR1 and CDR2: SGDLS and YYNGEE. The CDR3 covers 17 residues. V lost 3 bases, J lost 4 bases, and 12 bases stayed unmatched. The CDR3 DNA follows: TGTGCCAGCAGCGGAACAACCGGGACAGGGGAAGGCTATGGCTACACCTTC. Protein product: CASSGTTGTGEGYGYTF.

CDR3: CASELAANEQFF. CDR3 in DNA: TGTGCCAGCGAACTAGCGGCGAATGAGCAGTTCTTC. V usage is TRBV6-6 and J usage is TRBJ2-1; 8 bases agree with TRBD2. CDR1 is MNHNY and CDR2 is SVGAGI in the germline V gene (reference sequence). Trimming at V came to 8 bases and at J to 7 bases, leaving 4 bases not matched to a gene. The CDR3 loop spans 12 amino acids.

The chain carries TRBV30 and TRBJ2-7; D might be TRBD1 (6 bases). Germline-derived CDR1 and CDR2 are GTSNPN and SVGIG (reference sequence). With 2 bases removed from V and 3 bases from J, the gap between germline ends came to 20 bases. This CDR3 comprises 16 residues. The CDR3 bases are TGTGCCTGGAGTAGTAGGCAGTGGGACACCTTCTACGAGCAGTACTTC. Translated, it gives CAWSSRQWDTFYEQYF.

In this sample, this clone turned up once. The J gene is TRBJ1-1, the V gene TRBV30, with 9 bases aligning to TRBD1. Per germline, CDR1 GTSNPN and CDR2 SVGIG (reference sequence). The trim removed 5 bases at V and 5 bases at J, leaving 6 bases unmatched. The CDR3 is 13 residues long. CDR3 sequence: CAWGAGQGTEAFF. The CDR3 DNA follows: TGTGCCTGGGGGGCGGGACAGGGAACTGAAGCTTTCTTT.